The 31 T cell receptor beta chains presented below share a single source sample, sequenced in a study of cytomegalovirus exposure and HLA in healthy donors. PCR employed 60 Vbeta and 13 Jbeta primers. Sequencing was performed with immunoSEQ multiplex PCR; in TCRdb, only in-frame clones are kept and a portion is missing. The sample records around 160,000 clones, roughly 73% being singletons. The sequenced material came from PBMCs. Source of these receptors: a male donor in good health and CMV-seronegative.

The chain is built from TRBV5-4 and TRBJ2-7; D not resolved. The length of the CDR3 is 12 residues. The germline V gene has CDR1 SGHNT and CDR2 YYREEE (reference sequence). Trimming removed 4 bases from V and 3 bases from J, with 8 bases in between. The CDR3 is CASSLDGYEQYF. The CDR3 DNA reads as TGTGCCAGCAGCCTGGACGGCTACGAGCAGTACTTC.

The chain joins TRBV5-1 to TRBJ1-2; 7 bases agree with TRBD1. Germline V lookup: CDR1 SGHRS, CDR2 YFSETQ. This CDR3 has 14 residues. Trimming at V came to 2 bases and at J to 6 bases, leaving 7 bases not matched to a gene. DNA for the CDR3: TGCGCCAGCAGCTTAACCCCGGGACAGCATGGCTACACCTTC. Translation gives CASSLTPGQHGYTF. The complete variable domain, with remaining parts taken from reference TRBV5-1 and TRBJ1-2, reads KAGVTQTPRYLIKTRGQQVTLSCSPISGHRSVSWYQQTPGQGLQFLFEYFSETQRNKGNFPGRFSGRQFSNSRSEMNVSTLELGDSALYLCASSLTPGQHGYTFGSGTRLTVV.

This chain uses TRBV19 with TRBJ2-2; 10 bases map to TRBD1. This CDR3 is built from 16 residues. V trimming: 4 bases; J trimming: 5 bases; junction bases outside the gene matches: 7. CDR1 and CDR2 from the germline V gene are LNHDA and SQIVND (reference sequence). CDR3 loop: CASSRATGGTTGELFF. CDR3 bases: TGTGCCAGTAGTAGGGCGACAGGGGGCACTACCGGGGAGCTGTTTTTT.

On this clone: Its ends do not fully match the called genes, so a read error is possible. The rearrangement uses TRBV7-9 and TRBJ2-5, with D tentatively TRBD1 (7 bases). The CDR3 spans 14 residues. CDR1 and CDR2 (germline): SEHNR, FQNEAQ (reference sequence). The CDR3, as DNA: TGTTCCAGCAGCCCAAGACAGGGACTAGAGACCCAGTACTTC. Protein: CSSSPRQGLETQYF.

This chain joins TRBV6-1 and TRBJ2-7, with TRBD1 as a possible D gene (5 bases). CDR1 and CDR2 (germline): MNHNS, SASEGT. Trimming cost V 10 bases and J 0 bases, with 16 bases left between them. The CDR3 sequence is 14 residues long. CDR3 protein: CATDDRTYSYEQYF. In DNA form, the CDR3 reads TGTGCCACCGACGACAGAACTTACTCCTACGAGCAGTACTTC.

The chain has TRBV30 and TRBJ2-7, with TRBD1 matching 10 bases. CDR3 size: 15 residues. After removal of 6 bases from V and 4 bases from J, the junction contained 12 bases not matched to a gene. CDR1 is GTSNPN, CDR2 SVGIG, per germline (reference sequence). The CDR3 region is CACRPPGQGLYEQYF. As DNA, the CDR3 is TGTGCCTGCCGACCCCCGGGACAGGGGCTGTACGAGCAGTACTTC.

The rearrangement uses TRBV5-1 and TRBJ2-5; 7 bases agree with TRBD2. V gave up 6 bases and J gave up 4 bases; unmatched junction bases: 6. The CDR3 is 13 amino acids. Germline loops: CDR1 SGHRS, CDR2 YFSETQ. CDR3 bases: TGCGCCAGCAAACTGGGACTAAGAGAGACCCAGTACTTC. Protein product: CASKLGLRETQYF.

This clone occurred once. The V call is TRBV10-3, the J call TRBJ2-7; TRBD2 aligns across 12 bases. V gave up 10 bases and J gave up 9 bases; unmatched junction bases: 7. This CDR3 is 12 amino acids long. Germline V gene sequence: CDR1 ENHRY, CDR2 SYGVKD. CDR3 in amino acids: CATGTSGHWQYF. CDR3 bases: TGTGCCACCGGGACTAGCGGGCATTGGCAGTACTTC.

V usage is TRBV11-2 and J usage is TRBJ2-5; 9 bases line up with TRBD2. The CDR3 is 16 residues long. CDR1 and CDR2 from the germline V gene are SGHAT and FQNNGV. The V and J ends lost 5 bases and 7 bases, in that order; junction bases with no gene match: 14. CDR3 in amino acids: CASSPPAGGDLRTQYF. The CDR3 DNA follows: TGTGCCAGCAGCCCGCCAGCGGGGGGCGACTTGAGGACCCAGTACTTC.

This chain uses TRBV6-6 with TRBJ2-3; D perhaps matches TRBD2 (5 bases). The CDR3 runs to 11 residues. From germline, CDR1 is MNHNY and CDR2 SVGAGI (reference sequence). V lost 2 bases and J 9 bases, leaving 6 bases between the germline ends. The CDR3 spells CASSYRETQYF. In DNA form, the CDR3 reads TGTGCCAGCAGTTACCGGGAAACGCAGTATTTT.

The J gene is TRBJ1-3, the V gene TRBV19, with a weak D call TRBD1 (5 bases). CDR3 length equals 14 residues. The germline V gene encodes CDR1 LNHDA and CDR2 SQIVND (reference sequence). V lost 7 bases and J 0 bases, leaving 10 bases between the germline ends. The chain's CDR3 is CASNGQGSGNTIYF. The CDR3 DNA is TGTGCCAGTAACGGGCAGGGCTCTGGAAACACCATATATTTT.

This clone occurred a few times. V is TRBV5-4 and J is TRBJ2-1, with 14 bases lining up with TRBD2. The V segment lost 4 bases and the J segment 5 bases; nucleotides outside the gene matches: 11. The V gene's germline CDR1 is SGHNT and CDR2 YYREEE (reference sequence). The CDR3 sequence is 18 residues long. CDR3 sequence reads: CASSTGTSGRRSHNEQFF. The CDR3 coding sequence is TGTGCCAGCAGCACCGGGACTAGCGGGAGAAGATCCCACAATGAGCAGTTCTTC.

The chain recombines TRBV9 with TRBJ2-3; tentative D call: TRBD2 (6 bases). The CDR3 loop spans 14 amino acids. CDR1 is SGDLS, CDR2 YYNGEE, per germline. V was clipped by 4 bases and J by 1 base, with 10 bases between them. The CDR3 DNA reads TGTGCCAGCAGCTCGAGACTAGGCACAGATACGCAGTATTTT. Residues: CASSSRLGTDTQYF.

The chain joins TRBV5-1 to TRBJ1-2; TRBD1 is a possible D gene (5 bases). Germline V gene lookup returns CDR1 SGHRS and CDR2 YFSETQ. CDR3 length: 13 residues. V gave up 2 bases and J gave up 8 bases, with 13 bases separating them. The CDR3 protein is CASSFVADTGYTF. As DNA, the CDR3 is TGCGCCAGCAGCTTTGTGGCGGACACCGGCTACACCTTC.

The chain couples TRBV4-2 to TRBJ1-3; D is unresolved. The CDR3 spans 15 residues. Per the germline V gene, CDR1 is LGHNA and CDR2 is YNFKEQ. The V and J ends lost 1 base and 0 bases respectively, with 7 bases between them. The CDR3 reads CASSQGSFSGNTIYF. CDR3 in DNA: TGTGCCAGCAGCCAAGGGAGCTTCTCTGGAAACACCATATATTTT.

For the CDR3, the DNA is TGTGCCAGCAGCTTAGGGATACTAGGGAGTAGCACTGAGCAGTTCTTC. As protein: CASSLGILGSSTEQFF. The chain employs TRBV11-3 and TRBJ2-1; tentatively, D is TRBD2 (5 bases). Per germline, CDR1 SGHNT and CDR2 YENEEA. Trimming stripped 1 base from V and 9 bases from J, with 19 bases between. The CDR3 extends over 16 amino acids.

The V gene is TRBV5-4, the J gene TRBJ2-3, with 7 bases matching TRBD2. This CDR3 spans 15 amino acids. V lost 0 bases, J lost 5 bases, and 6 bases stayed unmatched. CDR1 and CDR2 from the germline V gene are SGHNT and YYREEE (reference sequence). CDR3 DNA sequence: TGTGCCAGCAGCTTGGAGGCGGGAGCTGGAGATACGCAGTATTTT. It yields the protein CASSLEAGAGDTQYF.

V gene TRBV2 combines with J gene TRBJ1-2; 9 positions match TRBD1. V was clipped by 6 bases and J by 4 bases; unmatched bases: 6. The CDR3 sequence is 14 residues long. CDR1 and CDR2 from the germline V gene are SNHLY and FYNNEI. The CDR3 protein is CASSLVTGGYGYTF. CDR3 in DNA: TGTGCCAGCAGCCTCGTGACAGGGGGCTATGGCTACACCTTC. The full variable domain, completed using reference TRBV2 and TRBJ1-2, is EPEVTQTPSHQVTQMGQEVILRCVPISNHLYFYWYRQILGQKVEFLVSFYNNEISEKSEIFDDQFSVERPDGSNFTLKIRSTKLEDSAMYFCASSLVTGGYGYTFGSGTRLTVV.

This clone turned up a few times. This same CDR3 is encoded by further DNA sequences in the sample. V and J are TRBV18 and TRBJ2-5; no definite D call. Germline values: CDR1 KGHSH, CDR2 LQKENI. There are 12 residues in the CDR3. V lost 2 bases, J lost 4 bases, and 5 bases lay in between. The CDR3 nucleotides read TGTGCCAGCTCACCAGGAGCAGAGACCCAGTACTTC. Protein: CASSPGAETQYF.

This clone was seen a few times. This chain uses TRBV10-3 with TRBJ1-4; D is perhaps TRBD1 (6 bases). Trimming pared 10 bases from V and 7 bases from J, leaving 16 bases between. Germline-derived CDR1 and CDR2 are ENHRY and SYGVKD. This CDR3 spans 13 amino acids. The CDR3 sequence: CATKGDGGEKLFF. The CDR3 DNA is TGTGCCACTAAGGGGGATGGCGGTGAAAAACTGTTTTTT.

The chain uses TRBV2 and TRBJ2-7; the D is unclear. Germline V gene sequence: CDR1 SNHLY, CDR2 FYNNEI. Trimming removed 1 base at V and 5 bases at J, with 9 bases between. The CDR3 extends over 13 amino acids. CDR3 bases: TGTGCCAGCAGTGAAGAGATCCGGGACGAGCAGTACTTC. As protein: CASSEEIRDEQYF.

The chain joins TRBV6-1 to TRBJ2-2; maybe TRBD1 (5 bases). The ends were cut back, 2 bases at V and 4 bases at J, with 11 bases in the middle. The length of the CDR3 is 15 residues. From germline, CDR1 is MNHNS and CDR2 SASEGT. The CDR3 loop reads CASSERRVGTGELFF. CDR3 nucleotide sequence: TGTGCCAGCAGTGAACGCAGGGTGGGCACCGGGGAGCTGTTTTTT.

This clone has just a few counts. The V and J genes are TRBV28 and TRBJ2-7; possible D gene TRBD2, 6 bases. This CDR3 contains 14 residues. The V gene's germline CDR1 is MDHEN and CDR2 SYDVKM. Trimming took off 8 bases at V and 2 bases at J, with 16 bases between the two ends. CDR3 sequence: CASRPGTFTYEQYF. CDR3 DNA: TGTGCCAGCCGCCCCGGGACTTTTACCTACGAGCAGTACTTC.

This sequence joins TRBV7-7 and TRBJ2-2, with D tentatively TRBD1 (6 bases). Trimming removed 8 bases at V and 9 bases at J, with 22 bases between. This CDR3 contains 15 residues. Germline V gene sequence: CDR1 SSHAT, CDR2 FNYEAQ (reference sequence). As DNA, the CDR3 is TGTGCCAGCGCCCCTTGGACAGCAACCGACCGGGAGCTGTTTTTT. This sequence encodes CASAPWTATDRELFF.

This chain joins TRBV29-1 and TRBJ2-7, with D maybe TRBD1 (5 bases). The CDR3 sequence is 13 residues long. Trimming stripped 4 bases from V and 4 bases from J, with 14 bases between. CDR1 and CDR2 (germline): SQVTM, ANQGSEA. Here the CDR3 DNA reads TGCAGCGTTGTTATCGGACACCCATACGAGCAGTACTTC. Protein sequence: CSVVIGHPYEQYF.

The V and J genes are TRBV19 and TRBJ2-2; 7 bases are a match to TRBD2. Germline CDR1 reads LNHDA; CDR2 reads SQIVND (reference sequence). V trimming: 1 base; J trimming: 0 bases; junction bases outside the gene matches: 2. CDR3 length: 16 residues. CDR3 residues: CASSIASGSNTGELFF. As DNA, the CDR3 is TGTGCCAGTAGTATAGCTAGCGGCTCGAACACCGGGGAGCTGTTTTTT.

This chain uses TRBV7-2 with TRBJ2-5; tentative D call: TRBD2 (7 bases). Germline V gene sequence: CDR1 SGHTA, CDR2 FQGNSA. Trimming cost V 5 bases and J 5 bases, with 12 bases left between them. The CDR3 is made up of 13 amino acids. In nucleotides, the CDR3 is TGTGCCAGCAGCCCGGGGGGCTGGGAGACCCAGTACTTC. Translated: CASSPGGWETQYF.

The CDR3 DNA sequence: TGTGCCACCAGCAGAGGAGGAGCCTCCTACAATGAGCAGTTCTTC. Translated, it gives CATSRGGASYNEQFF. This sequence joins TRBV15 and TRBJ2-1; D call uncertain. CDR1 is LNHNV and CDR2 is YYDKDF in the germline V gene (reference sequence). The V end lost 1 base, the J end lost 0 bases, and 7 bases lay between the germline ends. The CDR3 has 15 amino acids.

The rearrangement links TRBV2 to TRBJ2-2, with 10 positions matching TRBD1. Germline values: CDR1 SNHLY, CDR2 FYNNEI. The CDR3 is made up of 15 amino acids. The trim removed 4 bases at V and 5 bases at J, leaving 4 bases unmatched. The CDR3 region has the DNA TGTGCCAGCAGTGGACAGGGGGCGCGAACCGGGGAGCTGTTTTTT. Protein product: CASSGQGARTGELFF.

The CDR3 DNA reads TGTGCCAGCAGGTCGGAGTGGAATAGCTATGGCTACACCTTC. Translated, it gives CASRSEWNSYGYTF. The V gene is TRBV9, the J gene TRBJ1-2; D not resolved. The V end lost 5 bases, the J end lost 4 bases, and 15 bases lay between the germline ends. The CDR3 covers 14 residues. The germline gives CDR1 SGDLS, CDR2 YYNGEE.

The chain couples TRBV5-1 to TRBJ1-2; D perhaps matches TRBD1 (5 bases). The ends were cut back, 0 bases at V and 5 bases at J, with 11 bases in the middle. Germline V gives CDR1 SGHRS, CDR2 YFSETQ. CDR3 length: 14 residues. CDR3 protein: CASSLGTWLYGYTF. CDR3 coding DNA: TGCGCCAGCAGCTTGGGGACATGGTTATATGGCTACACCTTC.